These 24 T cell receptor beta chains came from one sample sequenced in a study of monozygotic twins with inflammatory bowel disease. TCRdb reprocessed the 5' RACE reads, with one entry per CDR3 protein and no DNA. The sample's table shows under 150,000 distinct CDR3 sequences. The sample comprised blood. The receptors here all came from a human donor with ulcerative colitis or Crohn's disease, or a healthy co-twin of an affected twin (not recorded which).

The chain is built from TRBV4-3 and TRBJ2-1; TCRdb indicates TRBD2, and absent DNA this call remains unverified. CDR1 is LGHNA, CDR2 YSLEER, per germline. This CDR3 region has 17 residues. The CDR3 protein is CASSQEIAGGSYNEQFF.

The chain couples TRBV10-3 to TRBJ2-7; TCRdb proposes TRBD2, but this gene call is untestable without DNA. Looked up from germline, CDR1 is ENHRY and CDR2 is SYGVKD. The CDR3 spans 17 residues. The CDR3: CANNGLPTSGGVYEQYF.

This sequence joins TRBV12-3 or TRBV12-4 and TRBJ2-7. CDR3 length: 13 amino acids. CDR3: CASSLMESYEQYF.

The chain combines TRBV5-1 with TRBJ2-3. The CDR3 sequence is 15 residues long. CDR1 and CDR2 (germline): SGHRS, YFSETQ. The CDR3 loop reads CASSLDRPFTDTQYF.

The rearrangement links TRBV5-1 to TRBJ1-1; the D call from TCRdb, TRBD1, cannot be confirmed without DNA. The germline V gene has CDR1 SGHRS and CDR2 YFSETQ. The CDR3 consists of 16 residues. The CDR3 protein is CASKKGISLLTTEAFF. Drawing the rest from reference TRBV5-1 and TRBJ1-1, the complete variable domain is KAGVTQTPRYLIKTRGQQVTLSCSPISGHRSVSWYQQTPGQGLQFLFEYFSETQRNKGNFPGRFSGRQFSNSRSEMNVSTLELGDSALYLCASKKGISLLTTEAFFGQGTRLTVV.

The rearrangement uses TRBV20-1 and TRBJ2-1; TCRdb's D call of TRBD2 is untestable without DNA. CDR3 length: 15 amino acids. The germline V gene encodes CDR1 DFQATT and CDR2 SNEGSKA (reference sequence). The CDR3 loop reads CSAHPLLAGVNEQFF.

The rearrangement joins TRBV27 to TRBJ2-7; TCRdb gives TRBD1 as the D gene, but with no DNA this cannot be confirmed. This CDR3 is 15 amino acids long. From germline, CDR1 is MNHEY and CDR2 SMNVEV (reference sequence). CDR3 amino acids: CASSLPGQGPYEQYF.

This chain's CDR3 is CASEAGHGNTIYF. This chain links TRBV5-6 with TRBJ1-3. Germline CDR1 is SGHDT and CDR2 is YYEEEE. The CDR3 is 13 residues long.

The CDR3 spells CASSYWSFSDNEQFF. This rearrangement joins TRBV6-5 to TRBJ2-1. The CDR3 loop spans 15 amino acids. Germline assignment: CDR1 MNHEY and CDR2 SVGAGI.

The J gene is TRBJ1-6, the V gene TRBV7-3; TCRdb indicates TRBD1, and absent DNA this call remains unverified. This CDR3 spans 16 amino acids. From germline, CDR1 is SGHTA and CDR2 FQGTGA. This CDR3 is CASSLTGTGVNSPLHF.

The rearrangement uses TRBV3-1 and TRBJ2-7. Germline V gene sequence: CDR1 LGHDT, CDR2 YNNKEL (reference sequence). The CDR3 covers 12 residues. The CDR3 spells CASSQGAYEQYF.

J is TRBJ1-1 and V is TRBV4-2; TCRdb gives TRBD1 as the D gene, but with no DNA this cannot be confirmed. This CDR3 is built from 17 residues. In germline, CDR1 is LGHNA, CDR2 YNFKEQ. CDR3 amino acids: CASSQEVGRGDHFEAFF.

The genes are TRBV6-5 and TRBJ2-7; the D gene TCRdb calls, TRBD1, cannot be checked with no DNA. The germline CDR1 and CDR2 sequences are MNHEY and SVGAGI. The CDR3 extends over 14 amino acids. CDR3 region: CASSYRGQSYEQYF.

The chain has TRBV5-1 and TRBJ2-1. Germline CDR1 reads SGHRS; CDR2 reads YFSETQ. The CDR3 runs to 15 residues. The CDR3 region is CASSAASSSYNEQFF.

This chain joins TRBV20-1 and TRBJ2-5. The CDR3 is made up of 12 amino acids. Germline assignment: CDR1 DFQATT and CDR2 SNEGSKA (reference sequence). This CDR3 reads CSARKYQETQYF.

The chain employs TRBV5-1 and TRBJ2-5; the D call from TCRdb, TRBD2, cannot be confirmed without DNA. Germline V gives CDR1 SGHRS, CDR2 YFSETQ. This CDR3 spans 16 amino acids. CDR3 sequence reads: CASSPGTFGGQETQYF. Complete variable domain (other parts from reference TRBV5-1 and TRBJ2-5): KAGVTQTPRYLIKTRGQQVTLSCSPISGHRSVSWYQQTPGQGLQFLFEYFSETQRNKGNFPGRFSGRQFSNSRSEMNVSTLELGDSALYLCASSPGTFGGQETQYFGPGTRLLVL.

This rearrangement joins TRBV6-5 to TRBJ2-1; TCRdb indicates TRBD1, and absent DNA this call remains unverified. Germline-derived CDR1 and CDR2 are MNHEY and SVGAGI. The CDR3 is 13 residues long. The CDR3 spells CASGGSAYNEQFF.

The chain employs TRBV3-1 and TRBJ1-5. Germline lookup yields CDR1 LGHDT and CDR2 YNNKEL (reference sequence). This CDR3 comprises 12 residues. CDR3 residues: CASSQDAQPQHF.

The rearrangement links TRBV7-8 to TRBJ2-7; there is no DNA to check the TCRdb D call of TRBD2. Germline CDR1 and CDR2: SGHVS and FQNEAQ. The CDR3 length is 16 residues. This chain's CDR3 is CASEASNYGNTYEQYF.

The chain carries TRBV15 and TRBJ1-3; TCRdb's D call, TRBD1, is unchecked because there is no DNA. The CDR3 consists of 18 residues. Germline CDR1 reads LNHNV; CDR2 reads YYDKDF (reference sequence). CDR3 loop: CATSRPLRQGLSGNTIYF.

The chain has TRBV11-2 and TRBJ2-1; the TCRdb D gene call, TRBD2, has no DNA to confirm it. CDR3 size: 16 residues. Germline values: CDR1 SGHAT, CDR2 FQNNGV. The CDR3 loop is CASSLRSSGGDNEQFF.

The CDR3 here is CATSRGGGSQETQYF. The chain links TRBV24-1 to TRBJ2-5; TCRdb proposes TRBD2, but this gene call is untestable without DNA. There are 15 residues in the CDR3. Germline lookup yields CDR1 KGHDR and CDR2 SFDVKD.

The chain couples TRBV4-3 to TRBJ2-7. The length of the CDR3 is 17 residues. Germline V CDR1 and CDR2: LGHNA, YSLEER. CDR3 residues: CASSQEPYNQWAYEQYF.

The J gene is TRBJ1-1, the V gene TRBV6-1. The germline V gene encodes CDR1 MNHNS and CDR2 SASEGT. The CDR3 is 15 residues long. The CDR3 loop is CASRTPQGRGTEAFF.